This entry lists 25 T cell receptor beta chains sequenced from one sample in a study of blood T cell repertoires in COVID-19. TCRdb's copy holds only in-frame clones and misses some; the assay was immunoSEQ multiplex PCR. The table has some 180,000 clones, over 80% seen once. Specimen: PBMCs or T cells enriched from blood (not recorded which). The receptors were sampled from a woman in her 30s who had been exposed to COVID-19.

The rearrangement links TRBV5-5 to TRBJ2-2; TRBD2 matches at 7 bases. Germline CDR1 is SGHKS and CDR2 is YYEKEE (reference sequence). The CDR3 is 15 amino acids. V shed 0 bases, J shed 1 base, and the junction held 0 bases outside the gene matches. The CDR3 coding sequence is TGTGCCAGCAGCTTGGCTAGCGGGAACACCGGGGAGCTGTTTTTT. It encodes CASSLASGNTGELFF.

The rearrangement uses TRBV15 and TRBJ1-5; D may be TRBD1 (6 bases). This CDR3 has 15 residues. The V end was cut by 2 bases, the J end by 6 bases, with 14 bases between. Germline CDR1 and CDR2: LNHNV and YYDKDF (reference sequence). CDR3 sequence (DNA): TGTGCCACCAGCAGACTAACAGGGACCAGTCAGCCCCAGCATTTT. Amino acids: CATSRLTGTSQPQHF.

The rearrangement links TRBV6-5 to TRBJ1-1; 12 positions agree with TRBD1. Germline loops: CDR1 MNHEY, CDR2 SVGAGI. The CDR3 runs 14 residues. V shed 6 bases, J shed 6 bases, and the junction held 5 bases outside the gene matches. CDR3 residues: CASSPGQGAAEAFF. CDR3 sequence (DNA): TGTGCCAGCAGCCCGGGACAGGGGGCAGCTGAAGCTTTCTTT.

This rearrangement joins TRBV5-1 to TRBJ1-4, with D possibly matching TRBD1 (6 bases). The germline V and J ends were trimmed by 4 bases and 10 bases, with 11 bases remaining between them. CDR1 is SGHRS and CDR2 is YFSETQ in the germline V gene. The CDR3 sequence is 12 residues long. CDR3 in DNA: TGCGCCAGCAGCCCGGGACAAGGAAAACTGTTTTTT. This gives the protein CASSPGQGKLFF.

The chain couples TRBV2 to TRBJ1-1; 9 nucleotides line up with TRBD1. V shed 10 bases and J 7 bases; nucleotides not matched to a gene: 7. CDR3 length: 12 residues. The germline gives CDR1 SNHLY, CDR2 FYNNEI. The CDR3 loop is CATWGQGNEAFF. CDR3 bases: TGTGCCACCTGGGGACAGGGAAATGAAGCTTTCTTT.

This chain uses TRBV6-5 with TRBJ1-5, with D unresolved. Germline V gene data show CDR1 as MNHEY and CDR2 as SVGAGI. CDR3 size: 15 residues. Between the trimmed V and J ends, which lost 0 bases and 7 bases, there was a span of 13 bases. The CDR3 DNA sequence: TGTGCCAGCAGTTACTCGCGGGGAACTGACCAGCCCCAGCATTTT. Its translation is CASSYSRGTDQPQHF.

This clone was found a few times. The chain has TRBV9 and TRBJ2-2; 7 bases are a match to TRBD2. Germline V CDR1 and CDR2: SGDLS, YYNGEE. Trimming at V came to 2 bases and at J to 0 bases, leaving 7 bases not matched to a gene. CDR3 length equals 17 residues. The CDR3 protein is CASSVPSGGTNTGELFF. The DNA for the CDR3 is TGTGCCAGCAGCGTGCCTAGCGGAGGAACGAACACCGGGGAGCTGTTTTTT.

This chain connects TRBV7-6 to TRBJ2-7; D is ambiguous. This CDR3 comprises 13 residues. The V end lost 1 base, the J end lost 7 bases, and 11 bases lay between the germline ends. The V gene's germline CDR1 is SGHVS and CDR2 FNYEAQ. This CDR3 reads CASSLGNRREQYF. CDR3 coding DNA: TGTGCCAGCAGCTTAGGTAACAGACGAGAGCAGTACTTC.

The chain uses TRBV24-1 and TRBJ1-5; 7 nucleotides agree with TRBD1. The CDR3 runs to 14 residues. The germline V gene encodes CDR1 KGHDR and CDR2 SFDVKD. The V segment lost 4 bases and the J segment 3 bases; nucleotides outside the gene matches: 2. The CDR3 bases are TGTGCCACCAGTGAAGGGGGCGTCAATCAGCCCCAGCATTTT. The encoded protein is CATSEGGVNQPQHF.

This sequence joins TRBV11-3 and TRBJ1-2, with D possibly matching TRBD1 (5 bases). Germline values: CDR1 SGHNT, CDR2 YENEEA. The CDR3 has 13 residues. Deletions cut 8 bases from V and 8 bases from J, with 18 bases between. Here the CDR3 reads CASSGAGFGGYTF. The CDR3 bases are TGTGCCAGCTCTGGGGCTGGGTTCGGCGGCTACACCTTC.

The chain employs TRBV14 and TRBJ1-3; D not certain. Trimming took off 4 bases at V and 0 bases at J, with 10 bases between the two ends. There are 15 residues in the CDR3. Germline CDR1 is SGHDN and CDR2 is FVKESK. DNA of the CDR3: TGTGCCAGCAGCCCTCGGGATACCTCTGGAAACACCATATATTTT. Protein product: CASSPRDTSGNTIYF.

The table lists this clone with a few counts. Other DNA sequences of this sample code for an identical CDR3. The rearrangement links TRBV5-6 to TRBJ1-2; 11 bases agree with TRBD1. After removal of 0 bases from V and 3 bases from J, the junction contained 4 bases not matched to a gene. The CDR3 has 16 amino acids. Germline V lookup: CDR1 SGHDT, CDR2 YYEEEE. CDR3 in amino acids: CASSLDRDRGDYGYTF. Written as DNA, the CDR3 is TGTGCCAGCAGCTTGGACCGGGACAGGGGGGACTATGGCTACACCTTC.

V and J are TRBV12-3 or TRBV12-4 and TRBJ1-4; no clear D gene. The CDR3 is 12 amino acids. With 8 bases removed from V and 13 bases from J, the gap between germline ends came to 17 bases. DNA of the CDR3: TGTGCCAGCGGACTTATAAGGTCCATACTGTTTTTT. As protein: CASGLIRSILFF.

This chain links TRBV2 with TRBJ1-5; D ambiguous. Trimming cost V 8 bases and J 4 bases, with 12 bases left between them. This CDR3 is built from 13 residues. CDR1 and CDR2 (germline): SNHLY, FYNNEI. CDR3 nucleotides: TGTGCCAGCCGGGTTTTTCGAAATCAGCCCCAGCATTTT. Translated: CASRVFRNQPQHF. Full variable domain (remainder filled in from reference TRBV2 and TRBJ1-5): EPEVTQTPSHQVTQMGQEVILRCVPISNHLYFYWYRQILGQKVEFLVSFYNNEISEKSEIFDDQFSVERPDGSNFTLKIRSTKLEDSAMYFCASRVFRNQPQHFGDGTRLSIL.

The chain's CDR3 is CASSEGGLSQPQHF. Written as DNA, the CDR3 is TGTGCCAGCAGTGAAGGAGGGCTTAGCCAGCCCCAGCATTTT. The V gene is TRBV6-1, the J gene TRBJ1-5, with no clear D. The germline gives CDR1 MNHNS, CDR2 SASEGT. V was clipped by 1 base and J by 7 bases, with 11 bases between them. The CDR3 sequence is 14 residues long.

This clone has only a few counts. CDR3 protein: CASSPPAGGGVRAFF. The DNA for the CDR3 is TGTGCCAGCAGTCCCCCGGCAGGGGGCGGTGTTAGAGCTTTCTTT. V gene TRBV28 combines with J gene TRBJ1-1; 8 bases are a match to TRBD1. The CDR3 is 15 amino acids. V shed 5 bases and J 10 bases; nucleotides not matched to a gene: 15. Germline CDR1 and CDR2: MDHEN and SYDVKM.

This clone was seen a few times. The same CDR3 arises from other DNA sequences in this sample as well. The chain has TRBV9 and TRBJ1-1; D remains unclear. The CDR3 is 13 amino acids. Germline CDR1 SGDLS, CDR2 YYNGEE. The ends were cut back, 1 base at V and 0 bases at J, with 4 bases in the middle. CDR3 region: CASSVSMNTEAFF. CDR3 nucleotides: TGTGCCAGCAGCGTAAGCATGAACACTGAAGCTTTCTTT.

The J gene is TRBJ2-7, the V gene TRBV11-3; weak D call: TRBD1 (6 bases). The CDR3 spans 15 residues. V lost 1 base and J 5 bases, leaving 15 bases between the germline ends. CDR1 and CDR2 from the germline V gene are SGHNT and YENEEA. The CDR3 region is CASSLGVTGGHEQYF. The CDR3 bases are TGTGCCAGCAGCTTAGGGGTGACAGGTGGCCACGAGCAGTACTTC.

The chain couples TRBV9 to TRBJ1-5; TRBD1 matches at 7 bases. V lost 0 bases to trimming and J lost 4 bases; unmatched junction nucleotides: 1. The CDR3 has 14 residues. CDR1 and CDR2 from the germline V gene are SGDLS and YYNGEE. CDR3 nucleotide sequence: TGTGCCAGCAGCGTAGGCAGGGGGAATCAGCCCCAGCATTTT. Translated: CASSVGRGNQPQHF.

The chain is built from TRBV6-5 and TRBJ2-7; TRBD1 matches at 8 bases. Unmatched junction bases numbered 3, after V lost 1 base and J lost 4 bases. The germline V gene encodes CDR1 MNHEY and CDR2 SVGAGI. This CDR3 has 14 amino acids. CDR3 bases: TGTGCCAGCAGTTACTGGCAGGGGGCTTACGAGCAGTACTTC. Encoded protein: CASSYWQGAYEQYF.

The chain combines TRBV13 with TRBJ2-5; 7 bases are shared with TRBD2. The trim removed 6 bases at V and 5 bases at J, leaving 6 bases unmatched. The germline V gene has CDR1 PRHDT and CDR2 FYEKMQ (reference sequence). This CDR3 is 13 amino acids long. CDR3 DNA: TGTGCCAGCAGTAAGGTGGGGGGGGAGACCCAGTACTTC. Translation: CASSKVGGETQYF.

The chain employs TRBV5-8 and TRBJ1-5; D possibly corresponds to TRBD1 (6 bases). CDR1 and CDR2 from the germline V gene are SGHTS and YDEGEE. The CDR3 is 13 residues long. Trimming took off 8 bases at V and 3 bases at J, with 12 bases between the two ends. The CDR3 reads CASWGGSNQPQHF. The CDR3 region has the DNA TGTGCCAGTTGGGGGGGCTCCAATCAGCCCCAGCATTTT. The variable domain in full, with the rest retrieved from reference TRBV5-8 and TRBJ1-5, is EAGVTQSPTHLIKTRGQQATLRCSPISGHTSVYWYQQALGLGLQFLLWYDEGEERNRGNFPPRFSGRQFPNYSSELNVNALELEDSALYLCASWGGSNQPQHFGDGTRLSIL.

The chain recombines TRBV27 with TRBJ2-5; D is uncertain. Germline CDR1 is MNHEY and CDR2 is SMNVEV (reference sequence). Trimming shortened V by 2 bases and J by 5 bases, and 3 bases separated the two germline ends. The CDR3 consists of 11 residues. The CDR3 DNA reads TGTGCCAGCAGTTTAGGCGAGACCCAGTACTTC. This translates into CASSLGETQYF.

The chain is built from TRBV7-8 and TRBJ2-5; 7 nucleotides agree with TRBD1. The length of the CDR3 is 16 residues. Germline V gene lookup returns CDR1 SGHVS and CDR2 FQNEAQ. With V trimmed by 4 bases and J by 1 base, 9 bases remained unmatched. In DNA, the CDR3 is TGTGCCAGCAGCTCGCTGGGGACAGCTCTCCAAGAGACCCAGTACTTC. Its translation: CASSSLGTALQETQYF. Supplemented by reference TRBV7-8 and TRBJ2-5, the full variable domain reads GAGVSQSPRYKVAKRGQDVALRCDPISGHVSLFWYQQALGQGPEFLTYFQNEAQLDKSGLPSDRFFAERPEGSVSTLKIQRTQQEDSAVYLCASSSLGTALQETQYFGPGTRLLVL.

The rearrangement joins TRBV7-9 to TRBJ1-2, with 7 bases matching TRBD1. The length of the CDR3 is 14 residues. Germline loops: CDR1 SEHNR, CDR2 FQNEAQ (reference sequence). Trimming took 5 bases from V and 4 from J; bases not matched to a gene: 7. The CDR3 region has the DNA TGTGCCAGCAGCGACTCCGGGACAGTCTATGGCTACACCTTC. Protein: CASSDSGTVYGYTF.